This T cell receptor (beta chain) came from a study of T cells in Graves' hyperthyroidism and ophthalmopathy. Many counts were recorded for this clonotype. RNA transcripts yielded amplified TCR beta CDR3 regions. Researchers ran a first-round RT-PCR on the TCR CDR3 using the HTBI primer set. MiXCR was run by TCRdb on the multiplex PCR reads, yielding one entry per CDR3 protein. The data contain fewer than 400,000 distinct CDR3 sequences, about 15% of them singletons. This CDR3 has 13 amino acids. The germline gives CDR1 SQVTM, CDR2 ANQGSEA. Trimming stripped 7 bases from V and 4 bases from J, with 15 bases between. Any patient presenting with uncontrolled infection, other autoimmune disease, pregnancy or lactation was left out. Orbital computed tomography, thyroid ultrasound, serum thyroxine and TRAb, and clinical symptoms together informed the diagnoses.

The source material was blood. The sequence came from a woman aged 18-29 years with Graves' hyperthyroidism that later progressed to Graves' ophthalmopathy. The chain combines TRBV29-1 with TRBJ2-3, with D possibly matching TRBD2 (6 bases). As DNA, the CDR3 is TGCAGCGCTGGCACCCGACTAGCAGATACGCAGTATTTT. It is translated as CSAGTRLADTQYF.